These 23 T cell receptor beta chains were sequenced from one sample in a study of OX40 agonist ivuxolimab in advanced cancers. Sequenced by immunoSEQ multiplex PCR; TCRdb stores in-frame clones only, minus some. The sample consists of under 85,000 clones, about 94% of them appearing once. The sequenced sample was CD4+ or CD8+ T cells sorted from blood, obtained in a trial of the OX40 agonist ivuxolimab. Receptor source: an adult with an advanced solid tumor such as melanoma, head and neck, liver or kidney cancer.

The CDR3 here is CAISDFGTAGNTIYF. The CDR3 region has the DNA TGTGCCATCAGTGATTTCGGGACGGCTGGAAACACCATATATTTT. The rearrangement uses TRBV10-3 and TRBJ1-3; tentative D call: TRBD1 (5 bases). Germline assignment: CDR1 ENHRY and CDR2 SYGVKD. This CDR3 comprises 15 residues. Trimming removed 3 bases from V and 2 bases from J, with 11 bases in between.

The CDR3 reads CASSITGRVNQPQHF. In DNA form, the CDR3 reads TGTGCCAGTAGTATCACAGGGCGGGTCAATCAGCCCCAGCATTTT. The chain uses TRBV19 and TRBJ1-5, with D possibly matching TRBD1 (6 bases). The CDR3 runs 15 residues. In germline, CDR1 is LNHDA, CDR2 SQIVND (reference sequence). Trimming shortened V by 3 bases and J by 3 bases, and 12 bases separated the two germline ends.

A remark on this clone: The junction differs from germline at one of its ends, possibly a read error. The V call is TRBV13, the J call TRBJ1-2, with D unresolved. From germline, CDR1 is PRHDT and CDR2 FYEKMQ (reference sequence). CDR3 length: 16 residues. CDR3 sequence (DNA): TGTGTCAGCAGCTCAGAGACCCACGCCTCTAACTATGGCTACACCTTC. It specifies CVSSSETHASNYGYTF.

The rearrangement joins TRBV7-3 to TRBJ2-2; 13 bases map to TRBD2. Germline trimming cut 5 bases from V and 5 bases from J; bases unmatched to any gene: 14. Germline CDR1 and CDR2: SGHTA and FQGTGA. This CDR3 comprises 19 residues. CDR3 sequence: CASSLLATSGRRGTGELFF. CDR3 nucleotides: TGTGCCAGCAGCCTGCTTGCGACTAGCGGGAGGAGGGGAACCGGGGAGCTGTTTTTT.

Written as DNA, the CDR3 is TGTGCCAGCAGCTTGGCCCCAGGCAGCGCGGACACTGAAGCTTTCTTT. This sequence encodes CASSLAPGSADTEAFF. The chain combines TRBV5-8 with TRBJ1-1; D is undetermined. Trimming pared 0 bases from V and 3 bases from J, leaving 15 bases between. This CDR3 has 16 amino acids. Per the germline V gene, CDR1 is SGHTS and CDR2 is YDEGEE.

This clone was recorded a few times. The chain recombines TRBV18 with TRBJ1-2; 7 bases are shared with TRBD1. This CDR3 has 14 amino acids. The germline V gene has CDR1 KGHSH and CDR2 LQKENI. Trimming at V came to 6 bases and at J to 1 base, leaving 5 bases not matched to a gene. CDR3 amino acids: CASSPGGNNYGYTF. The CDR3 nucleotides read TGTGCCAGCTCTCCAGGGGGAAATAACTATGGCTACACCTTC.

This sequence joins TRBV4-2 and TRBJ2-7; 11 bases are a match to TRBD2. Trimming cost V 3 bases and J 5 bases; bases outside gene matches: 3. The CDR3 has 14 residues. Germline assignment: CDR1 LGHNA and CDR2 YNFKEQ. The CDR3 reads CASSQASGRNEQYF. The CDR3, as DNA: TGTGCCAGCAGCCAGGCTAGCGGGAGGAACGAGCAGTACTTC.

The rearrangement joins TRBV11-2 to TRBJ1-1; D is perhaps TRBD1 (5 bases). The CDR3 runs 13 residues. Between the trimmed V and J ends, which lost 10 bases and 4 bases, there was a span of 16 bases. Germline V gives CDR1 SGHAT, CDR2 FQNNGV. CDR3 loop: CATVLGTGTEAFF. In DNA form, the CDR3 reads TGTGCCACCGTCCTGGGTACAGGCACTGAAGCTTTCTTT.

This chain joins TRBV6-5 and TRBJ2-7; 8 nucleotides line up with TRBD1. The CDR3 has 13 amino acids. With 6 bases clipped from V and 2 bases from J, the junction kept 3 bases outside the gene matches. Germline values: CDR1 MNHEY, CDR2 SVGAGI. CDR3 coding DNA: TGTGCCAGCAGCCCGACAGGGGCCTACGAGCAGTACTTC. The encoded protein is CASSPTGAYEQYF.

V and J are TRBV30 and TRBJ2-5; 8 nucleotides agree with TRBD1. Germline V gene data show CDR1 as GTSNPN and CDR2 as SVGIG (reference sequence). With 2 bases clipped from V and 1 base from J, the junction kept 3 bases outside the gene matches. The CDR3 extends over 14 amino acids. The CDR3 sequence is CAWSFQGAQETQYF. For the CDR3, the DNA is TGTGCCTGGAGTTTCCAGGGGGCCCAAGAGACCCAGTACTTC. Drawing the rest from reference TRBV30 and TRBJ2-5, the complete variable domain is SQTIHQWPATLVQPVGSPLSLECTVEGTSNPNLYWYRQAAGRGLQLLFYSVGIGQISSEVPQNLSASRPQDRQFILSSKKLLLSDSGFYLCAWSFQGAQETQYFGPGTRLLVL.

On this clone: The sample has other DNA sequences that encode this CDR3 too. The chain has TRBV9 and TRBJ2-1; 14 nucleotides match TRBD2. Unmatched junction bases numbered 1, after V lost 2 bases and J lost 6 bases. The V gene's germline CDR1 is SGDLS and CDR2 YYNGEE. The length of the CDR3 is 15 residues. The CDR3 DNA follows: TGTGCCAGCAGCGTGGGGACTAGCGGGGGCAATGAGCAGTTCTTC. Encoded protein: CASSVGTSGGNEQFF.

This chain joins TRBV7-6 and TRBJ1-5; D uncertain. This CDR3 region has 14 residues. From germline, CDR1 is SGHVS and CDR2 FNYEAQ. V shed 1 base and J shed 0 bases, with 4 bases lying between them. CDR3 nucleotide sequence: TGTGCCAGCAGCTTAGACGCTAGCAATCAGCCCCAGCATTTT. Its translation: CASSLDASNQPQHF.

This chain joins TRBV11-3 and TRBJ2-2, with 10 bases lining up with TRBD2. V trimming: 1 base; J trimming: 5 bases; junction bases outside the gene matches: 4. CDR1 SGHNT and CDR2 YENEEA come from the germline V gene. This CDR3 region has 16 residues. Here the CDR3 DNA reads TGTGCCAGCAGCTTAGCCTTAGCGGGAGGTACCGGGGAGCTGTTTTTT. As protein: CASSLALAGGTGELFF.

V usage is TRBV28 and J usage is TRBJ1-2; a weak D match, TRBD1 (5 bases). The germline CDR1 and CDR2 sequences are MDHEN and SYDVKM. V lost 6 bases and J 5 bases, leaving 16 bases between the germline ends. The CDR3 loop spans 14 amino acids. The CDR3 nucleotides are TGTGCCAGCAGGGAGATTGGGGGTGGGTATGGCTACACCTTC. Translated, it gives CASREIGGGYGYTF.

V and J are TRBV14 and TRBJ2-7, with D possibly matching TRBD2 (6 bases). Trimming took off 2 bases at V and 3 bases at J, with 14 bases between the two ends. The germline V gene encodes CDR1 SGHDN and CDR2 FVKESK. The length of the CDR3 is 15 residues. DNA of the CDR3: TGTGCCAGCAGCCAATACGCGGGACCACGCTACGAGCAGTACTTC. This translates into CASSQYAGPRYEQYF. Complete variable domain (other parts from reference TRBV14 and TRBJ2-7): EAGVTQFPSHSVIEKGQTVTLRCDPISGHDNLYWYRRVMGKEIKFLLHFVKESKQDESGMPNNRFLAERTGGTYSTLKVQPAELEDSGVYFCASSQYAGPRYEQYFGPGTRLTVT.

This clone was recorded only once. The chain joins TRBV23-1 to TRBJ1-2; D remains unclear. TRBV23-1 is recorded as an ORF, its role being uncertain. V was pared by 0 bases and J by 0 bases, with 11 bases between. The CDR3 extends over 16 amino acids. This CDR3 reads CASSQSSSGPNYGYTF. The CDR3 nucleotides read TGCGCCAGCAGTCAATCGTCGTCCGGACCTAACTATGGCTACACCTTC.

This rearrangement joins TRBV27 to TRBJ2-7; 7 bases line up with TRBD1. Per germline, CDR1 MNHEY and CDR2 SMNVEV (reference sequence). This CDR3 has 15 amino acids. Losses at the gene ends were 5 bases for V and 2 bases for J; bases not matched to a gene: 9. The CDR3 region is CASSDTGTATYEQYF. As DNA, the CDR3 is TGTGCCAGCAGTGACACCGGGACAGCTACCTACGAGCAGTACTTC.

The chain couples TRBV6-5 to TRBJ1-2, with a possible D match to TRBD1 (5 bases). The CDR3 is 15 amino acids. Trimming took 4 bases from V and 0 from J, leaving 12 bases between them. CDR1 and CDR2 from the germline V gene are MNHEY and SVGAGI. The CDR3 nucleotides read TGTGCCAGCAGTTTCTCAGGGATAACTAACTATGGCTACACCTTC. It is translated as CASSFSGITNYGYTF.

The chain combines TRBV27 with TRBJ1-2; D ambiguous. V lost 7 bases to trimming and J lost 4 bases, with 13 bases between them. Germline values: CDR1 MNHEY, CDR2 SMNVEV (reference sequence). This CDR3 contains 13 residues. The CDR3: CASTTAVGYGYTF. The CDR3 coding sequence is TGTGCCAGCACCACAGCGGTGGGCTATGGCTACACCTTC.

This chain links TRBV7-8 with TRBJ2-7; TRBD2 matches 8 bases. This CDR3 region has 19 residues. Germline CDR1 is SGHVS and CDR2 is FQNEAQ. V was clipped by 0 bases and J by 3 bases; unmatched bases: 16. The chain's CDR3 is CASSLASSFVRGLDYEQYF. CDR3 nucleotides: TGTGCCAGCAGCTTAGCGAGTAGTTTCGTTCGGGGACTAGACTACGAGCAGTACTTC.

This chain connects TRBV4-3 to TRBJ2-2, with 9 nucleotides matching TRBD1. The CDR3 sequence is 14 residues long. Germline CDR1 and CDR2: LGHNA and YSLEER. Trimming cost V 4 bases and J 7 bases; bases outside gene matches: 4. The CDR3 sequence is CASSPGQGGGELFF. In DNA, the CDR3 is TGCGCCAGCAGCCCGGGACAGGGCGGCGGGGAGCTGTTTTTT.

The chain is built from TRBV15 and TRBJ2-7; 9 bases map to TRBD2. V gave up 5 bases and J gave up 6 bases; unmatched junction bases: 11. Germline V gene sequence: CDR1 LNHNV, CDR2 YYDKDF (reference sequence). The CDR3 sequence is 15 residues long. CDR3 coding DNA: TGTGCCACCAGCCTAAAATTAGCGGGAGTCGTCGAGCAGTACTTC. Translation: CATSLKLAGVVEQYF.

The rearrangement links TRBV5-4 to TRBJ2-3; 8 positions agree with TRBD2. V lost 4 bases and J lost 1; bases outside the gene matches: 8. CDR3 length: 16 residues. Germline values: CDR1 SGHNT, CDR2 YYREEE (reference sequence). In DNA form, the CDR3 reads TGTGCCAGCAGCGAGATAGCGGGACTGGGCACAGATACGCAGTATTTT. Amino acid sequence: CASSEIAGLGTDTQYF.